This TCR beta chain is drawn from a study of human T cells and chemical hapten exposure. Study-level background: Patients, largely female, had alopecia areata, totalis or universalis.

Study-wide results and caveats: The study found that DPC sensitization did not change TCRs above 1 in 1000 frequency. Relative to control repertoires, expanded TCRs gave rise to significantly more large CDR3 similarity clusters.

For the library, individual cDNA molecules each received unique molecular identifiers. Via MiXCR, TCRdb re-called the RACE reads, giving one row per CDR3 protein. The sample lists approximately 80,000 distinct CDR3 sequences, 12% to 15% occurring once. The V end was cut by 1 base, the J end by 1 base, with 12 bases between. The germline CDR1 and CDR2 sequences are SGHKS and YYEKEE (reference sequence). The CDR3 covers 15 residues. This clonotype was seen only a few times. Antigen specificity is unknown. Time point denoted: pre-sensitization, week 0. Treatment indicated: therapeutic diphenylcyclopropenone sensitization with weekly scalp DPC.

The sequence was collected from a woman in her 50s with alopecia areata. Some clones in this sample may be carry-over from other donors' samples. Sample: whole blood, taken in connection with sensitization to the hapten diphenylcyclopropenone (DPC). The chain employs TRBV5-5 and TRBJ2-7, with D hard to call. CDR3 amino acids: CASSLNWLLSYEQYF. For the CDR3, the DNA is TGTGCCAGCAGCTTGAATTGGCTCCTATCCTACGAGCAGTACTTC.